This T cell receptor beta chain was captured by sequencing in a study of Graves' ophthalmopathy and Graves' hyperthyroidism (dated by TCRdb to the late 2010s). A note on the overall study: Peripheral blood samples were taken at the time of initial diagnosis, before any treatment was given. In total, some 130 blood samples were TCR-sequenced: 40 to 45 ophthalmopathy, roughly 77 hyperthyroidism and roughly 17 hyperthyroidism-to-ophthalmopathy patients. A discovery set of more than 90 patients (roughly 43 ophthalmopathy, some 58 stable hyperthyroidism) was enrolled to explore V-J signatures distinguishing ophthalmopathy from hyperthyroidism. TCR beta repertoire signatures were used to distinguish Graves' ophthalmopathy from Graves' hyperthyroidism and to predict progression to ophthalmopathy. In five to seven hyperthyroidism patients, T-cell repertoires of thyroid tissue and blood were compared. An independent validation cohort comprised 18 hyperthyroidism patients and 15 to 17 patients who later progressed from hyperthyroidism to ophthalmopathy. Following sampling, methimazole starting at 30 mg daily was administered to hyperthyroidism patients, and high-dose intravenous methylprednisolone was administered to ophthalmopathy patients. The approximately 100 discovery patients were divided at random into training and test sets in a 7:3 ratio. The investigation overall reported the following: In validation, the model predicted ophthalmopathy progression with nearly 71% sensitivity and roughly 78% specificity; eleven to twelve predicted patients were CT-confirmed with GO in a median of approximately 6.5 months. Sample size was not statistically predetermined, and group allocation was not concealed from the investigators. Among expanded thyroid clonotypes with frequency above 0.001, most also showed up in blood, which suggests that blood repertoires may reflect the thyroid immune response. In cross-validation, the 13-signature model distinguished ophthalmopathy from stable hyperthyroidism with 85% to 90% sensitivity and just under 84% specificity, and in the test set the corresponding values were roughly 80% and 76%.

This clonotype occurred many times. Its antigen is still unknown. No quality values exist for individual bases; no much larger clone is one base distant. Stable hyperthyroidism was defined as no progression to ophthalmopathy within 18 months of follow-up. The hyperthyroidism patients were 18 to 65 years old and newly diagnosed, with a disease duration of less than 2 months. Patients with other autoimmune diseases, uncontrolled infections, pregnancy or lactation were excluded. Clinical symptoms, serum thyroxine, TRAb, thyroid ultrasound and orbital computed tomography formed the basis of the diagnosis. PBMCs were isolated from more than 9 ml of fresh peripheral blood by Ficoll-Paque density gradient centrifugation. Total RNA was extracted using Trizol reagent, and RNA quality was checked on an Agilent 2100 Bioanalyzer. For repertoire sequencing, the TCR beta CDR3 regions were amplified from RNA transcripts. A first-round RT-PCR used HTBI primers with the Qiagen OneStep RT-PCR kit, followed by a second-round multiplex PCR, size selection and purification. Libraries were sequenced on an Illumina HiSeq2000 using paired-end 100 bp reads. In the paper's pipeline: SOAPnuke was used to process the reads, removing any read that contained adapters or uncalled bases, had a mean Phred below 15, or lacked an exact match to the constant primer or identifier. COPE v1.2.5 was used to merge the high-quality paired reads. Clonotypes were defined as unique nucleotide sequences and were aligned to IMGT TRB V, D and J references using MiTCR v1.1. Only V-J combinations with frequency above 0.0001 were analysed, covering approximately 99% of repertoires. For each V-J combination, a TCR clonal expansion and chaos score was defined as F50 clonal expansion divided by the chaos observed in the TCRdist matrix. Features were reduced by Welch's t-statistics and random forest to over 10 V-J combinations, which fed a naive Bayes classifier. Thyroid-blood repertoire similarity was quantified with the Morisita-Horn index. TCRdb reworked the public reads: Q25 trimming with fastp, MiXCR clone assembly, productive beta chains retained. Rows with a matching CDR3 protein are joined into one entry that keeps the most common DNA and genes. The V and J calls reflect TCRdb's pipeline rather than the authors' work. This sample holds hundreds of thousands of distinct CDR3 sequences; roughly 21% were observed only once. The ten largest clones add up to around 3% of the sample.

CDR3 length: 14 amino acids, cysteine to phenylalanine. The sequence is cut down to CDR3 DNA, 42 bases in frame from base 1. From V the trimming removes 6 bases and from J it removes 7 bases, while the gene matches leave 11 bases of the junction unaccounted for. Looking up the germline V gene yields CDR1 SGHAT and CDR2 FQNNGV. The chain employs TRBV11-2 and TRBJ1-2; the junction holds 7 bases that match TRBD1. This clonotype was obtained from a woman between 18 and 30 years old with stable Graves' hyperthyroidism. Donor details come from another sample of the same person, matched by shared clones. Sequenced material: peripheral blood. DNA sequence: TGTGCCAGCAGAGATTTGGGAGGGGGCAGTGGCTACACCTTC. It translates as CASRDLGGGSGYTF.